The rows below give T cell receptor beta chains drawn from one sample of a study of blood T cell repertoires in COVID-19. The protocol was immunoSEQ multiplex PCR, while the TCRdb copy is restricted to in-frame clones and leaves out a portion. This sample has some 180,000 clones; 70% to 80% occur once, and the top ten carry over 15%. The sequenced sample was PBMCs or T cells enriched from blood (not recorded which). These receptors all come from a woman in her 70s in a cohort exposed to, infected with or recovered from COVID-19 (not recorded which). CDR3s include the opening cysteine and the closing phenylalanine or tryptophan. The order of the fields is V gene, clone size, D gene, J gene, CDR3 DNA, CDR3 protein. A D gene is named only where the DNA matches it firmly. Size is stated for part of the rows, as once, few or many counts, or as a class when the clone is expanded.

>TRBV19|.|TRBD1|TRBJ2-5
TGTGCCACCCCACCGGGACAGGGGGGCCAAGAGACCCAGTACTTC
CATPPGQGGQETQYF
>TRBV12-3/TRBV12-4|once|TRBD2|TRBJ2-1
TGTGCCAGCAGTGGGACTAGCGGAGGCTCTGGGTTCTTC
CASSGTSGGSGFF
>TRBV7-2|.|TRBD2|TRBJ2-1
TGTGCCAGCAGCTTTACCGGGACTAGCGGGACCGGTGAGCAGTTCTTC
CASSFTGTSGTGEQFF
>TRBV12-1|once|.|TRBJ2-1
TGTGCCAGCAGCTCGACTAGCGGGAACTCCTACAATGAGCAGTTCTTC
CASSSTSGNSYNEQFF
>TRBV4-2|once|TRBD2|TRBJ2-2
TGTGCCAGCAGCCAAGCAGTATTAGCGGGAGGAACCGGGGAGCTGTTTTTT
CASSQAVLAGGTGELFF
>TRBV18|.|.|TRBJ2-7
TGTGCCAGCTCACCTAACAGGGGGGGTTTCTACGAGCAGTACTTC
CASSPNRGGFYEQYF
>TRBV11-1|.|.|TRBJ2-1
TGTGCCAGCAGCTTAAGCAATCCACCCTACAATGAGCAGTTCTTC
CASSLSNPPYNEQFF
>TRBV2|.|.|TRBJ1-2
TGTGCCAGCAGTGTCGCGAGGTACTATGGCTACACCTTC
CASSVARYYGYTF
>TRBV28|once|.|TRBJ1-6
TGTGCCAGCCTGGACAGTATAAGTTCACCCCTCCACTTT
CASLDSISSPLHF
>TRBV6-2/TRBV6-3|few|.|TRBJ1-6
TGTGCCAGCAGTTTCACAGGGAGAAATTCACCCCTCCACTTT
CASSFTGRNSPLHF
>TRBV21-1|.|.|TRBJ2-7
TGTGCCAGCAGCAAAGAGAGTCTGGTGGAGCGGAGGGAGCTTTCCTACGAGCAGTACTTC
CASSKESLVERRELSYEQYF
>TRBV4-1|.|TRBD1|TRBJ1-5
TGCGCCAGCAGCCGGACACAGGGGGCAAGTCAGCCCCAGCATTTT
CASSRTQGASQPQHF
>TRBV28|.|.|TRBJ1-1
TGTGCCAGCAGGTCCCTGTCCATAGCGCCGAACACTGAAGCTTTCTTT
CASRSLSIAPNTEAFF
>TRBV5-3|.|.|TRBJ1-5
TGTGCCAGAAGATCAGGGTGGAGCAATCAGCCCCAGCATTTT
CARRSGWSNQPQHF
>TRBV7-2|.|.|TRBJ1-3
TGTGCCAGCAGCATCGGACAACCCAGCTCTGGAAACACCATATATTTT
CASSIGQPSSGNTIYF
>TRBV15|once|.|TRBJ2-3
TGTGCCACCAGCATCAGGGGCGTGGGGTCGACAGATACGCAGTATTTT
CATSIRGVGSTDTQYF
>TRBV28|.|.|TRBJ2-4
TGTGCCAGCAGTTTATGGGGGCTCCTAGCCAAAAACATTCAGTACTTC
CASSLWGLLAKNIQYF
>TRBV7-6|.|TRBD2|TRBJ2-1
TGTGCCAGCAGCCGCAATTCCCTAGCGGGATTGTCGGGCGAGCAGTTCTTC
CASSRNSLAGLSGEQFF
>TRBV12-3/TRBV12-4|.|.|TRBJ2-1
TGTGCCGGCGGCGGGCTGTACAATGAGCAGTTCTTC
CAGGGLYNEQFF
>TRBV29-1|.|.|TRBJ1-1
TGCAGCGTTTATCACCAGGGGACTGAAGCTTTCTTT
CSVYHQGTEAFF
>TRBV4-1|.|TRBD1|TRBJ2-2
TGCGCCAGCAGCTCCGGGGTTCCAGGGGGATCCGGGGAGCTGTTTTTT
CASSSGVPGGSGELFF
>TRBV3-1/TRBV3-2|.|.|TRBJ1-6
TGTGCCAGCAGCCAAGGCATAGGGCAGGGATATTCACCCCTCCACTTT
CASSQGIGQGYSPLHF